The clone carrying this TCR beta chain has just one count. Its target is unknown. This entry comes from a study of T cell responses to AZD1222 COVID-19 vaccine. Germline CDR1 reads SGDLS; CDR2 reads YYNGEE. V shed 4 bases, J shed 4 bases, and the junction held 9 bases outside the gene matches. CDR3 length: 15 amino acids. The protocol was immunoSEQ multiplex PCR, while the TCRdb copy is restricted to in-frame clones and leaves out a portion. This repertoire shows around 160,000 clones, approximately 85% found once; its top ten account for less than 5%. Study findings and constraints: Along spike, vaccine-associated CD4 TCRs were found throughout, with dominance at 160-218 and 743-854. Increased Spike-specific TCR breadth and depth were observed after two AZD1222 doses.

Sequenced here: peripheral blood, sampled on day 0 of MenACWY control vaccination. The receptor was derived from an adult in good health. The chain couples TRBV9 to TRBJ2-3; 7 bases match TRBD1. CDR3 loop: CASSKRQGRSDTQYF. In nucleotides, the CDR3 is TGTGCCAGCAGCAAAAGACAGGGTCGATCAGATACGCAGTATTTT.